These 9 T cell receptor beta chains were sequenced from one sample in a study of blood T cells in healthy people across ages. The use of a sample-barcoded 5' primer and a J-beta primer mix characterized a second PCR of roughly 6 to 12 cycles. One entry per CDR3 protein, called by TCRdb with MiXCR from the 5' RACE reads. Found here are under 2 million distinct CDR3 sequences, almost 35% of them singletons; the top ten hold around 11%. Sequencing input: blood. The receptor source for this set is a woman in her twenties or thirties in good health.

The rearrangement links TRBV20-1 to TRBJ2-7; maybe TRBD1 (5 bases). Germline V gene data show CDR1 as DFQATT and CDR2 as SNEGSKA (reference sequence). V was trimmed by 3 bases and J by 4 bases, leaving 13 bases between them. The CDR3 is made up of 13 amino acids. Written as DNA, the CDR3 is TGCAGTGCTAGTATGGCAGGGATTTACGAGCAGTACTTC. This codes for CSASMAGIYEQYF.

The chain links TRBV21-1 to TRBJ2-1; TRBD2 is the table's D call and was not checked against the DNA. TRBV21-1 is tagged as a pseudogene. The CDR3 extends over 19 amino acids. In DNA, the CDR3 is TGTGCCAGGGATGGATTGGGCAAAGTAGTTCGAGCTAGATTCTATGAGCAGTTCTTC. Translated, it gives CARDGLGKVVRARFYEQFF.

The J gene is TRBJ2-5, the V gene TRBV27; D remains unclear. This CDR3 has 13 amino acids. The germline V gene encodes CDR1 MNHEY and CDR2 SMNVEV (reference sequence). Deletions cut 4 bases from V and 5 bases from J, with 11 bases between. DNA for the CDR3: TGTGCCAGCAGTTCGAGGAGTAGGGAGACCCAGTACTTC. It codes for CASSSRSRETQYF.

This chain joins TRBV14 and TRBJ1-1; 8 bases line up with TRBD1. The germline V gene encodes CDR1 SGHDN and CDR2 FVKESK. This CDR3 contains 15 residues. V lost 0 bases and J lost 5; bases outside the gene matches: 5. CDR3 residues: CASSQDSRGRTEAFF. CDR3 in DNA: TGTGCCAGCAGCCAAGATTCCAGGGGGCGAACTGAAGCTTTCTTT.

V and J are TRBV19 and TRBJ2-3; D may match TRBD1 or TRBD2 (5 bases each). The CDR3 has 15 amino acids. Germline V lookup: CDR1 LNHDA, CDR2 SQIVND (reference sequence). V lost 6 bases, J lost 4 bases, and 17 bases lay in between. CDR3 protein: CASSGDLTIADTQYF. DNA of the CDR3: TGTGCCAGTAGCGGGGACCTCACCATCGCAGATACGCAGTATTTT.

This clonotype was detected only a few times. This chain links TRBV20-1 with TRBJ2-1; 7 nucleotides line up with TRBD2. Germline trimming cut 5 bases from V and 5 bases from J; bases unmatched to any gene: 6. Germline V gene sequence: CDR1 DFQATT, CDR2 SNEGSKA (reference sequence). The CDR3 consists of 13 residues. The CDR3, as DNA: TGCAGTGCTTTACGGGGGGTCGACAATGAGCAGTTCTTC. Its translation is CSALRGVDNEQFF.

J is TRBJ1-1 and V is TRBV5-5; possibly TRBD1 for D (6 bases). Germline CDR1 SGHKS, CDR2 YYEKEE (reference sequence). Trimming took 2 bases from V and 7 from J, leaving 21 bases between them. The CDR3 totals 16 residues. CDR3 sequence: CASSFDRTSLPGEAFF. DNA for the CDR3: TGTGCCAGCAGCTTCGACAGGACCTCTCTCCCTGGTGAAGCTTTCTTT.

The sample holds a few counts of this clonotype. The rearrangement uses TRBV4-2 and TRBJ2-5, with 10 bases fitting TRBD2. Per the germline V gene, CDR1 is LGHNA and CDR2 is YNFKEQ. Unmatched junction bases numbered 12, after V lost 2 bases and J lost 6 bases. The CDR3 has 17 amino acids. The CDR3: CASSQTQSGGAGKTQYF. The CDR3 nucleotides read TGTGCCAGCAGCCAAACTCAAAGCGGGGGGGCTGGGAAGACCCAGTACTTC.

V is TRBV6-5 and J is TRBJ1-2; D perhaps matches TRBD1 (5 bases). There are 16 residues in the CDR3. Germline V CDR1 and CDR2: MNHEY, SVGAGI. With 0 bases removed from V and 5 bases from J, the gap between germline ends came to 16 bases. DNA for the CDR3: TGTGCCAGCAGTTACTCGAATCAGGGCCCCCTTTATGGCTACACCTTC. Its protein product is CASSYSNQGPLYGYTF.